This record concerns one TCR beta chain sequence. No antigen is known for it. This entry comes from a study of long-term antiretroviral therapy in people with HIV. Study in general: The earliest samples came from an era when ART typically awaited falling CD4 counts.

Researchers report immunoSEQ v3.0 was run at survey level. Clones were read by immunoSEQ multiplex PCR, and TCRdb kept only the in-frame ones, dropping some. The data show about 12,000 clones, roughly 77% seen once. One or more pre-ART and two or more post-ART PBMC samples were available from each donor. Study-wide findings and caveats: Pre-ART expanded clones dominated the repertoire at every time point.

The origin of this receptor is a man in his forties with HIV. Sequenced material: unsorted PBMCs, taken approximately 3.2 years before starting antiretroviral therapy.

In DNA, the CDR3 is TGCGCCAGCAGCTCCAACTACGAGCAGTACTTC. Translated, it gives CASSSNYEQYF. This sequence joins TRBV5-1 and TRBJ2-7; no clear D. Germline V CDR1 and CDR2: SGHRS, YFSETQ. The CDR3 has 11 residues. Deletions cut 3 bases from V and 3 bases from J, with 4 bases between.